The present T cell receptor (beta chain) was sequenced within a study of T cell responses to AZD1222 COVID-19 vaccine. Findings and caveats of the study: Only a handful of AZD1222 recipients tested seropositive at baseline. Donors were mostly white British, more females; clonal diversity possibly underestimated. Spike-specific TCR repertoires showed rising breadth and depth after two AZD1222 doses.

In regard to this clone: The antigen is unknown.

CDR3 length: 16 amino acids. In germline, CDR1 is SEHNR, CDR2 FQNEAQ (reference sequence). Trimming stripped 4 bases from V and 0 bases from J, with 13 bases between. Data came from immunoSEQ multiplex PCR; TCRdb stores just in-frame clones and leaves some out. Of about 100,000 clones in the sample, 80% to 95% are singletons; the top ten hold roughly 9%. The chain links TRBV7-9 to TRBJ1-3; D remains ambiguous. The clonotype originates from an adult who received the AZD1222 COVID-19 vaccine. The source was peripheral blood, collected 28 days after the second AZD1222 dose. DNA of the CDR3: TGTGCCAGCAGCTCAACGGACCGCATCTCTGGAAACACCATATATTTT. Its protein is CASSSTDRISGNTIYF. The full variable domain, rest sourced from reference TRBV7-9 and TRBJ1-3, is DTGVSQNPRHKITKRGQNVTFRCDPISEHNRLYWYRQTLGQGPEFLTYFQNEAQLEKSRLLSDRFSAERPKGSFSTLEIQRTEQGDSAMYLCASSSTDRISGNTIYFGEGSWLTVV.